Below are 6 T cell receptor beta chains sequenced from a single sample in a study of blood T cell repertoires in COVID-19. Only in-frame clones appear in the TCRdb table, and some are missing; sequencing was by immunoSEQ multiplex PCR. Of over 200,000 clones in the sample, 86% are singletons; the top ten hold 15% to 19%. Material for sequencing was PBMCs or T cells enriched from blood (not recorded which). These receptor sequences come from a young man who had recovered from COVID-19.

J is TRBJ2-7 and V is TRBV7-9; 10 bases agree with TRBD1. This CDR3 has 15 amino acids. The germline gives CDR1 SEHNR, CDR2 FQNEAQ (reference sequence). Trimming cost V 5 bases and J 0 bases; bases outside gene matches: 4. Here the CDR3 reads CASSTGQGLSYEQYF. In DNA form, the CDR3 reads TGTGCCAGCAGCACGGGACAGGGGCTCTCCTACGAGCAGTACTTC.

This clone was picked up a small number of times. The V and J genes are TRBV2 and TRBJ1-1, with D maybe TRBD1 (5 bases). Trimming removed 5 bases from V and 5 bases from J, with 9 bases in between. CDR1 and CDR2 from the germline V gene are SNHLY and FYNNEI. The CDR3 sequence is 12 residues long. The CDR3 DNA sequence: TGTGCCAGCAGTTTAGGGGCGACTGAAGCTTTCTTT. Translated: CASSLGATEAFF.

The chain combines TRBV5-1 with TRBJ2-5; 10 bases fit TRBD2. CDR1 is SGHRS and CDR2 is YFSETQ in the germline V gene. The CDR3 extends over 15 amino acids. The V and J ends lost 3 bases and 4 bases, in that order; junction bases with no gene match: 6. CDR3 sequence: CASSSGGLAIETQYF. Written as DNA, the CDR3 is TGCGCCAGCAGCTCAGGGGGACTAGCGATAGAGACCCAGTACTTC.

The chain has TRBV7-2 and TRBJ2-3, with TRBD1 matching 7 bases. CDR3 length: 13 amino acids. CDR1 and CDR2 from the germline V gene are SGHTA and FQGNSA. V lost 4 bases to trimming and J lost 7 bases; unmatched junction nucleotides: 5. CDR3 DNA sequence: TGTGCCAGCAGCTCTGAGACAGGGAATACGCAGTATTTT. It is translated as CASSSETGNTQYF.

The genes are TRBV3-1 (or the pseudogene TRBV3-2) and TRBJ2-5; 8 nucleotides match TRBD1. The CDR3 contains 16 residues. Trimming removed 2 bases from V and 2 bases from J; junction bases left unmatched: 7. The V gene's germline CDR1 is LGHDT and CDR2 YNNKEL (reference sequence). The CDR3 sequence is CASSQPMTGAQETQYF. As DNA, the CDR3 is TGTGCCAGCAGCCAACCTATGACAGGGGCACAAGAGACCCAGTACTTC.

The chain recombines TRBV3-1 (or the pseudogene TRBV3-2) with TRBJ2-3, with 8 nucleotides matching TRBD2. CDR1 is LGHDT and CDR2 is YNNKEL in the germline V gene (reference sequence). The CDR3 totals 16 residues. Trimming removed 3 bases from V and 4 bases from J; junction bases left unmatched: 9. The CDR3 nucleotides read TGTGCCAGCAGCCAGGGGACTAGTGCCGGCCCAGATACGCAGTATTTT. Protein product: CASSQGTSAGPDTQYF.